The 9 T cell receptor beta chains listed next were all sequenced from one sample in a study of T cell responses to AZD1222 COVID-19 vaccine. This table comes from immunoSEQ multiplex PCR, and its TCRdb copy is limited to in-frame clones, with some not included. Here the sample spans 95,000 to 150,000 clones, about 85% being singletons. The sequencing here drew on peripheral blood, taken 28 days after the second AZD1222 dose. These receptors were obtained from an adult who received the AZD1222 COVID-19 vaccine.

This clone turned up a few times. The chain carries TRBV4-2 and TRBJ1-2; no clear D gene. V was cut by 1 base and J by 4 bases, with 10 bases left in between. Germline assignment: CDR1 LGHNA and CDR2 YNFKEQ. This CDR3 has 14 residues. The CDR3 DNA reads TGTGCCAGCAGCCAAGCCGCCGTGAGCTATGGCTACACCTTC. Amino acids: CASSQAAVSYGYTF.

This clone was picked up one time. V and J are TRBV7-9 and TRBJ2-2, with 10 bases lining up with TRBD1. The junction had 11 bases not matched to a gene; V was cut back by 1 base and J by 6 bases. Per germline, CDR1 SEHNR and CDR2 FQNEAQ (reference sequence). The CDR3 is 18 amino acids. CDR3 protein: CASSLVLLGQGYAGELFF. CDR3 in DNA: TGTGCCAGCAGCTTAGTTTTGTTGGGACAGGGGTACGCCGGGGAGCTGTTTTTT.

V and J are TRBV4-1 and TRBJ1-4; 8 bases are shared with TRBD1. Germline CDR1 reads MGHRA; CDR2 reads YSYEKL. The CDR3 spans 15 residues. V shed 4 bases and J 5 bases; nucleotides not matched to a gene: 6. The CDR3 sequence: CASSPTTGANEKLFF. DNA for the CDR3: TGCGCCAGCAGCCCGACGACAGGGGCCAATGAAAAACTGTTTTTT.

There are a few counts of this clone. V and J are TRBV19 and TRBJ1-6; TRBD1 is a possible D gene (5 bases). Per germline, CDR1 LNHDA and CDR2 SQIVND (reference sequence). Deletions cut 11 bases from V and 0 bases from J, with 17 bases between. CDR3 size: 16 residues. As DNA, the CDR3 is TGTGCCTCAAACGGGGGGGAGAGCTCCTATAATTCACCCCTCCACTTT. Its protein product is CASNGGESSYNSPLHF.

The V and J genes are TRBV6-6 and TRBJ1-5; D might be TRBD1 (6 bases). Germline-derived CDR1 and CDR2 are MNHNY and SVGAGI (reference sequence). V lost 6 bases, J lost 2 bases, and 14 bases lay in between. The CDR3 is 15 residues long. This CDR3 is CASRWTVEGNQPQHF. As DNA, the CDR3 is TGTGCCAGCAGATGGACAGTCGAAGGCAATCAGCCCCAGCATTTT.

The V and J genes are TRBV6-1 and TRBJ1-6; D gene unclear. Germline V gene lookup returns CDR1 MNHNS and CDR2 SASEGT. The CDR3 loop spans 16 amino acids. Trimming took 2 bases from V and 0 from J, leaving 8 bases between them. CDR3 residues: CASSELLSSYNSPLHF. The CDR3 nucleotides are TGTGCCAGCAGTGAACTATTAAGCTCCTATAATTCACCCCTCCACTTT.

This clone has just a few counts. The rearrangement links TRBV7-9 to TRBJ1-2; D is uncertain. Per germline, CDR1 SEHNR and CDR2 FQNEAQ (reference sequence). The CDR3 totals 12 residues. V was trimmed by 1 base and J by 6 bases, leaving 6 bases between them. CDR3 loop: CASSLGGNGYTF. For the CDR3, the DNA is TGTGCCAGCAGCTTAGGGGGAAATGGCTACACCTTC. Drawing the rest from reference TRBV7-9 and TRBJ1-2, the complete variable domain is DTGVSQNPRHKITKRGQNVTFRCDPISEHNRLYWYRQTLGQGPEFLTYFQNEAQLEKSRLLSDRFSAERPKGSFSTLEIQRTEQGDSAMYLCASSLGGNGYTFGSGTRLTVV.

The gene calls are TRBV5-5 and TRBJ1-6; 8 nucleotides agree with TRBD1. Losses at the gene ends were 0 bases for V and 6 bases for J; bases not matched to a gene: 5. There are 16 residues in the CDR3. CDR1 is SGHKS, CDR2 YYEKEE, per germline (reference sequence). The CDR3 DNA sequence: TGTGCCAGCAGCTTGGGAGACAGGGGAAGTAATTCACCCCTCCACTTT. Protein product: CASSLGDRGSNSPLHF.

CDR3 bases: TGTGCCAGCAGCCAAGATGGGCGGCGTCAGGACCGCTACCTCCACTTT. Protein: CASSQDGRRQDRYLHF. This chain connects TRBV3-1 (or the pseudogene TRBV3-2) to TRBJ1-6; no definite D call. The CDR3 has 16 amino acids. Germline lookup yields CDR1 LGHDT and CDR2 YNNKEL (reference sequence). V shed 0 bases and J shed 15 bases, with 21 bases lying between them.